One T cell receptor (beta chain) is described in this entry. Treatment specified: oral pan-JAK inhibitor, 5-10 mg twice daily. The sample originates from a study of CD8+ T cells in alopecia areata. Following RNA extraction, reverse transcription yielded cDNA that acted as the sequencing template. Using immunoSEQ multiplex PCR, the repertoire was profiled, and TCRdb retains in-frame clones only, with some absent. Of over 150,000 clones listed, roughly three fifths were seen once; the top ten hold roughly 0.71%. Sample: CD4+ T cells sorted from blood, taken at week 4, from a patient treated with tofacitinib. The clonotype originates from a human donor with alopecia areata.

The CDR3 is CASSFGQPSIFGQFF. The CDR3 DNA reads TGTGCCAGCAGTTTTGGACAGCCTTCTATTTTTGGGCAGTTCTTC. The rearrangement uses TRBV6-6 and TRBJ2-1; perhaps TRBD1 as D (6 bases). Germline V gene sequence: CDR1 MNHNY, CDR2 SVGAGI (reference sequence). V was cut by 4 bases and J by 12 bases, with 22 bases left in between. This CDR3 region has 15 residues.